This passage covers 10 T cell receptor beta chains from one sample sequenced in a study of blood T cell repertoires in COVID-19. TCRdb keeps only in-frame clones here, not all; method: immunoSEQ multiplex PCR. The sample yields over 95,000 clones, 84% seen once. The sequenced sample consisted of peripheral blood. Every receptor here comes from an older man with active or convalescent COVID-19.

This clone was counted between two and nine times. The rearrangement uses TRBV28 and TRBJ1-1; 7 nucleotides match TRBD1. Germline V CDR1 and CDR2: MDHEN, SYDVKM. J was trimmed by 7 bases and V by 6 bases; bases with no gene match: 8. The CDR3 has 13 amino acids. As DNA, the CDR3 is TGTGCCAGCAGCCGTCCGGGACAGATTGAAGCTTTCTTT. Encoded protein: CASSRPGQIEAFF. Based on the CDR3 plus reference TRBV28 and TRBJ1-1, the full variable domain is DVKVTQSSRYLVKRTGEKVFLECVQDMDHENMFWYRQDPGLGLRLIYFSYDVKMKEKGDIPEGYSVSREKKERFSLILESASTNQTSMYLCASSRPGQIEAFFGQGTRLTVV.

This rearrangement joins TRBV6-2 or TRBV6-3 to TRBJ1-6, with D hard to call. The CDR3 consists of 15 residues. Germline-derived CDR1 and CDR2 are MNHEY and SVGEGT. V lost 0 bases and J 9 bases, leaving 12 bases between the germline ends. CDR3 coding DNA: TGTGCCAGCAGTTACTCCGGGTTTGGTGTTTCACCCCTCCACTTT. Protein sequence: CASSYSGFGVSPLHF.

CDR3 nucleotides: TGTGCCAGTAGGGACAGGGGTCGGGGTGAGCAGTACTTC. Its translation: CASRDRGRGEQYF. This sequence joins TRBV19 and TRBJ2-7, with 9 bases fitting TRBD1. J gave up 7 bases and V 6 bases, and 7 bases lay outside the gene matches. CDR3 length: 13 amino acids. In germline, CDR1 is LNHDA, CDR2 SQIVND (reference sequence).

V is TRBV9 and J is TRBJ2-3, with unresolved D. Trimming shortened V by 4 bases and J by 8 bases, and 23 bases separated the two germline ends. The CDR3 runs to 16 residues. Germline assignment: CDR1 SGDLS and CDR2 YYNGEE. The CDR3 protein is CASSSSPTQELGTQYF. CDR3 sequence (DNA): TGTGCCAGCAGCTCCTCACCTACCCAGGAACTCGGTACGCAGTATTTT. Together with reference TRBV9 and TRBJ2-3, the CDR3 gives the full variable domain: DSGVTQTPKHLITATGQRVTLRCSPRSGDLSVYWYQQSLDQGLQFLIQYYNGEERAKGNILERFSAQQFPDLHSELNLSSLELGDSALYFCASSSSPTQELGTQYFGPGTRLTVL.

The chain is built from TRBV10-3 and TRBJ2-1; the match to TRBD2 covers 8 bases. Germline V lookup: CDR1 ENHRY, CDR2 SYGVKD. The CDR3 has 13 residues. The V segment lost 9 bases and the J segment 6 bases; nucleotides outside the gene matches: 7. CDR3 protein: CAILSRGGNEQFF. The CDR3, as DNA: TGTGCCATTCTCTCTCGGGGGGGCAATGAGCAGTTCTTC.

This clone was seen only once. The chain employs TRBV5-1 and TRBJ2-5, with D maybe TRBD2 (5 bases). The CDR3 has 15 amino acids. The V gene lost 3 bases and the J gene lost 2 bases, with 14 bases spanning the gap. Germline CDR1 and CDR2: SGHRS and YFSETQ. The CDR3 loop reads CASSSREGRQETQYF. For the CDR3, the DNA is TGCGCCAGCAGCTCCCGAGAGGGTAGGCAAGAGACCCAGTACTTC.

This rearrangement joins TRBV5-6 to TRBJ1-1; 10 nucleotides agree with TRBD1. The germline V gene has CDR1 SGHDT and CDR2 YYEEEE. Trimming cost V 4 bases and J 11 bases; bases outside gene matches: 5. CDR3 length: 12 amino acids. CDR3: CASSRTGGRAFF. CDR3 in DNA: TGTGCCAGCAGCCGGACAGGGGGGCGGGCTTTCTTT.

J is TRBJ2-2 and V is TRBV5-1, with 7 bases that match TRBD2. CDR3 length: 15 residues. Unmatched junction bases numbered 6, after V lost 4 bases and J lost 3 bases. CDR1 is SGHRS, CDR2 YFSETQ, per germline. In DNA, the CDR3 is TGCGCCAGCAGCCCCCAAGCGGGGTACACCGGGGAGCTGTTTTTT. Residues: CASSPQAGYTGELFF.

For the CDR3, the DNA is TGCGCCAGCAGCTTCCTGACAGGGCCGAACACTGAAGCTTTCTTT. Translated: CASSFLTGPNTEAFF. The chain combines TRBV5-1 with TRBJ1-1, with 7 bases fitting TRBD1. CDR1 and CDR2 from the germline V gene are SGHRS and YFSETQ. There are 15 residues in the CDR3. The junction had 5 bases not matched to a gene; V was cut back by 2 bases and J by 1 base.

The CDR3 DNA follows: TGCGCCAGCAGCTTGGATAGTCGCGGGGGCCCCGAGGATGAGCAGTTCTTC. As protein: CASSLDSRGGPEDEQFF. V and J are TRBV5-1 and TRBJ2-1, with D possibly being TRBD2 (7 bases). The CDR3 is made up of 17 amino acids. Per germline, CDR1 SGHRS and CDR2 YFSETQ. The V end lost 0 bases, the J end lost 8 bases, and 21 bases lay between the germline ends.